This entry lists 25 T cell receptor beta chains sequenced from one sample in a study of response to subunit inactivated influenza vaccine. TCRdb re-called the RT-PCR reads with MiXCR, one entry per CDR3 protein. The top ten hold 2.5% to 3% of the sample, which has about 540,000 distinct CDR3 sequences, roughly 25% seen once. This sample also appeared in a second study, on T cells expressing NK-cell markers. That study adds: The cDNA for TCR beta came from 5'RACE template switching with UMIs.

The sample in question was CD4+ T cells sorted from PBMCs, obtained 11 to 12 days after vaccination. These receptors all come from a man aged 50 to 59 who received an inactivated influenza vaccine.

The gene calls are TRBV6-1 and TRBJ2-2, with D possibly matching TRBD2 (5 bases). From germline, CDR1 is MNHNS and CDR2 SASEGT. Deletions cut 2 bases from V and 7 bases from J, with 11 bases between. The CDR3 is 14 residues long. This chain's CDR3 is CASSEMTIGGELFF. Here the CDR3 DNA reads TGTGCCAGCAGTGAAATGACTATTGGCGGGGAGCTGTTTTTT.

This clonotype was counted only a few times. CDR3 sequence (DNA): TGTGCCCCGGCGGGGGCCAACGTCCTGACTTTC. As protein: CAPAGANVLTF. The chain is built from TRBV7-9 and TRBJ2-6; no reliable D call. This CDR3 has 11 residues. Germline CDR1 reads SEHNR; CDR2 reads FQNEAQ (reference sequence). With 11 bases removed from V and 4 bases from J, the gap between germline ends came to 6 bases. Variable domain in full (rest from reference TRBV7-9 and TRBJ2-6): DTGVSQNPRHKITKRGQNVTFRCDPISEHNRLYWYRQTLGQGPEFLTYFQNEAQLEKSRLLSDRFSAERPKGSFSTLEIQRTEQGDSAMYLCAPAGANVLTFGAGSRLTVL.

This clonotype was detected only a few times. The CDR3 here is CASSYELSYEQYF. CDR3 coding DNA: TGTGCCAGCAGTTACGAGCTCTCCTACGAGCAGTACTTC. The chain couples TRBV6-2 or TRBV6-3 to TRBJ2-7; D gene uncertain. Germline V gene data show CDR1 as MNHEY and CDR2 as SVGEGT. The CDR3 is 13 amino acids. The V gene lost 2 bases and the J gene lost 0 bases, with 5 bases spanning the gap.

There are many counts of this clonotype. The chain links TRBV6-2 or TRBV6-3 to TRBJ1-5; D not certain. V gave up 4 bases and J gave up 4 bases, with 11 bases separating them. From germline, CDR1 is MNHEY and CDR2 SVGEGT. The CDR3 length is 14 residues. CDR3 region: CASSSWGGNQPQHF. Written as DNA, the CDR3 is TGTGCCAGCAGTTCCTGGGGAGGGAATCAGCCCCAGCATTTT.

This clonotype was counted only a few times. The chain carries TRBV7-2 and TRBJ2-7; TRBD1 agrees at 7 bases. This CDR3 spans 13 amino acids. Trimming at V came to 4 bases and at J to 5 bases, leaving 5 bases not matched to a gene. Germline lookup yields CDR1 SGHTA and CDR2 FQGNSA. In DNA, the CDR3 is TGTGCCAGCAGCTCGGGACAGCTGGACGAGCAGTACTTC. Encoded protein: CASSSGQLDEQYF.

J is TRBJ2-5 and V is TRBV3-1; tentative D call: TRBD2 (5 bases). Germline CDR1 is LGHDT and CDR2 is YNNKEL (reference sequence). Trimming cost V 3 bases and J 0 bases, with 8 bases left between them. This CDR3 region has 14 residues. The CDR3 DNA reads TGTGCCAGCAGCCAGAGGCGGGACCAAGAGACCCAGTACTTC. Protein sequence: CASSQRRDQETQYF.

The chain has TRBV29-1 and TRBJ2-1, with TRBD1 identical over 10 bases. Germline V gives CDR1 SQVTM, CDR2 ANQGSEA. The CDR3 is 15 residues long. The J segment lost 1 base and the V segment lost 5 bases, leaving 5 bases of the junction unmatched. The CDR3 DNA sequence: TGCAGCGTTACCGGGACAGGGGCTTCCTACAATGAGCAGTTCTTC. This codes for CSVTGTGASYNEQFF.

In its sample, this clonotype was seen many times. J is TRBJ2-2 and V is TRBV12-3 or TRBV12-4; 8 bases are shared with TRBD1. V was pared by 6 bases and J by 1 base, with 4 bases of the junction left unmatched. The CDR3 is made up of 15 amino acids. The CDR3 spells CASSFGQGNTGELFF. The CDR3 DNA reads TGTGCCAGCAGCTTTGGACAGGGGAACACCGGGGAGCTGTTTTTT.

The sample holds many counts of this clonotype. In nucleotides, the CDR3 is TGTGCCAGCAGCTTAGGGACTAGCGGAACCAATGAGCAGTTCTTC. Protein product: CASSLGTSGTNEQFF. The genes are TRBV7-2 and TRBJ2-1, with 10 bases that match TRBD2. The CDR3 covers 15 residues. V lost 1 base and J lost 6; bases outside the gene matches: 3. CDR1 and CDR2 from the germline V gene are SGHTA and FQGNSA.

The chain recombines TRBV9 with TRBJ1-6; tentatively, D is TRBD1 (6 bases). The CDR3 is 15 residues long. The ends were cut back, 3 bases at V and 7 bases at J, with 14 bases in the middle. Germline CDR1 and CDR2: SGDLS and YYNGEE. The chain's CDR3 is CASSEGGGPNSPLHF. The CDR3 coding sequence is TGTGCCAGCAGCGAAGGAGGGGGACCAAATTCACCCCTCCACTTT.

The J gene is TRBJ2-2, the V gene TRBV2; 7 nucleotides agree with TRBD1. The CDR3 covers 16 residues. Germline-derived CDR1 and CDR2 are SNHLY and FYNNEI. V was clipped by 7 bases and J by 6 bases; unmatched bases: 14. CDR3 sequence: CASTRDSATGSGELFF. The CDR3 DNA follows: TGTGCCAGCACCCGGGACAGCGCCACGGGCTCCGGGGAGCTGTTTTTT.

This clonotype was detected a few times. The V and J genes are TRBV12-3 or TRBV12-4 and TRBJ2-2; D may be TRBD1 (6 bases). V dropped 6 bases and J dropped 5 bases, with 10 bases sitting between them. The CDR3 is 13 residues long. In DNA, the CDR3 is TGTGCCAGCAGGAATCAGGGGACCGGGGAGCTGTTTTTT. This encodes CASRNQGTGELFF.

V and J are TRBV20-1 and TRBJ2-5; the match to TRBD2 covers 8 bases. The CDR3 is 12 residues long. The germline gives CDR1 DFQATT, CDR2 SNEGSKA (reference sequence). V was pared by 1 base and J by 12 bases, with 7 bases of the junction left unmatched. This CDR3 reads CSARGTSRMEYF. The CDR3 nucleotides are TGCAGTGCTAGAGGGACTAGCAGGATGGAGTACTTC.

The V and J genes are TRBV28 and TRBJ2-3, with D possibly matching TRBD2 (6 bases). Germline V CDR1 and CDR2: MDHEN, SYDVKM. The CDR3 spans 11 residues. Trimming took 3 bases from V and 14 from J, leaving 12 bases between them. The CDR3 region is CASSLWREWYF. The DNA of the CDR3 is TGTGCCAGCAGTTTGTGGAGGGAGTGGTATTTT. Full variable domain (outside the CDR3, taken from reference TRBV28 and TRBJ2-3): DVKVTQSSRYLVKRTGEKVFLECVQDMDHENMFWYRQDPGLGLRLIYFSYDVKMKEKGDIPEGYSVSREKKERFSLILESASTNQTSMYLCASSLWREWYFGPGTRLTVL.

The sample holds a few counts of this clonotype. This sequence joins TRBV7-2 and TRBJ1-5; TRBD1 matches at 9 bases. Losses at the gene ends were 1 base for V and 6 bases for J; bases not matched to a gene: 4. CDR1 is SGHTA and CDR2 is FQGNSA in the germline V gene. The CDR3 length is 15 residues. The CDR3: CASSLGDRAGQPQHF. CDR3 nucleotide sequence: TGTGCCAGCAGCTTAGGGGACAGGGCTGGTCAGCCCCAGCATTTT.

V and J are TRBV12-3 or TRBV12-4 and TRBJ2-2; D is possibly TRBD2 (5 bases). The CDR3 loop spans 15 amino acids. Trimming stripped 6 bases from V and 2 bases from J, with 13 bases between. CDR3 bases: TGTGCCAGCAGCCTAGCACAGTTAAACACCGGGGAGCTGTTTTTT. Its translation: CASSLAQLNTGELFF.

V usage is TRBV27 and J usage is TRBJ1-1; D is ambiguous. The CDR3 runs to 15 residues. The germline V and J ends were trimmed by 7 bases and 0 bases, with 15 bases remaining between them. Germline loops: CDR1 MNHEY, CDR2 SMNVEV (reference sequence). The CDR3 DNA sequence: TGTGCCAGCACGTCGTCCGTCCTCATGAACACTGAAGCTTTCTTT. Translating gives CASTSSVLMNTEAFF.

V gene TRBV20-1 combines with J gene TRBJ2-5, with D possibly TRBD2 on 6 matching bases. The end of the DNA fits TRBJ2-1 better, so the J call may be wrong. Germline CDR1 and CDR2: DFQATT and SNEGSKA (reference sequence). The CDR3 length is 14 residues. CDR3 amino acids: CSAREGGRQETQFF. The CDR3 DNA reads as TGCAGTGCTAGAGAGGGGGGACGACAAGAGACCCAGTTCTTC.

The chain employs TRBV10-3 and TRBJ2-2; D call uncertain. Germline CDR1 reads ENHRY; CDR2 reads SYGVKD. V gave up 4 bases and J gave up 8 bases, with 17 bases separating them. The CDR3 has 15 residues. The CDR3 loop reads CAISARNPTEGELFF. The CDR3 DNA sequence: TGTGCCATCAGTGCCCGAAACCCGACGGAAGGGGAGCTGTTTTTT.

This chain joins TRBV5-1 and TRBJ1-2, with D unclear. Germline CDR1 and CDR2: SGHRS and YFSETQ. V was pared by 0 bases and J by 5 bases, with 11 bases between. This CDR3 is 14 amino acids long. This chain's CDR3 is CASSLASGNYGYTF. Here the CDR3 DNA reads TGCGCCAGCAGCTTGGCCTCAGGAAATTATGGCTACACCTTC.

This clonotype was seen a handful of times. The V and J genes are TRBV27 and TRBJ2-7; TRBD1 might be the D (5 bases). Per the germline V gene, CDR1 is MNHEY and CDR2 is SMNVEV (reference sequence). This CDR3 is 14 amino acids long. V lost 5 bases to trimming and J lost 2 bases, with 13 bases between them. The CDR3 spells CASSPWPRAYEQYF. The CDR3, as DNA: TGTGCCAGCAGTCCATGGCCCAGGGCCTACGAGCAGTACTTC.

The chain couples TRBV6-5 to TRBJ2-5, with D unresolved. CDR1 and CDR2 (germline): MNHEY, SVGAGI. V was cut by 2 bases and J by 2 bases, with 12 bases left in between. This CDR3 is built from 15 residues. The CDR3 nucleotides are TGTGCCAGCAGTTACCCAGACACCCCTCAAGAGACCCAGTACTTC. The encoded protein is CASSYPDTPQETQYF.

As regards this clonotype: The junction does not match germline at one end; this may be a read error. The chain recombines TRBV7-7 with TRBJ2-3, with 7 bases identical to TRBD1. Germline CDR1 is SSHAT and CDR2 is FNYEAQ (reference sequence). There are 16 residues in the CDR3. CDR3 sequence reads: CASSLGTDVSTDTQYF. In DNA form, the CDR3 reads TGTGCTAGCAGCTTAGGGACAGACGTTAGCACAGATACGCAGTATTTT.

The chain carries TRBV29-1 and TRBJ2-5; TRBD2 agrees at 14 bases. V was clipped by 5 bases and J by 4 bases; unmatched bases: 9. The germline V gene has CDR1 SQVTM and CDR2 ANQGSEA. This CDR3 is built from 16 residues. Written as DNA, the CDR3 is TGCAGCGTTCCCCCGACTAGCGGGAGGGCCGGAGAGACCCAGTACTTC. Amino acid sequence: CSVPPTSGRAGETQYF.

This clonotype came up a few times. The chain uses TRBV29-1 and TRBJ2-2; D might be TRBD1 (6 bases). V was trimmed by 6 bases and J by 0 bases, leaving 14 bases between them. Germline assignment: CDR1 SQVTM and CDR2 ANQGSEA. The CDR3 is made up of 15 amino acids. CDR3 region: CSVNTGPANTGELFF. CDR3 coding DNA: TGCAGCGTCAACACAGGGCCTGCGAACACCGGGGAGCTGTTTTTT.